Following are 21 T cell receptor beta chains from one sample sequenced in a study of CD8+ T cells in alopecia areata (dated by TCRdb to 2017 to 2018). In the paper's terms, the time point label means: baseline before oral tofacitinib. The library was obtained by the immunoSEQ multiplex PCR assay. RNA was extracted from all samples and reverse transcribed into cDNA, which served as template for TCR sequencing. The table was pulled from immuneACCESS by TCRdb, which kept in-frame rearrangements only. Such tables lose some clones; where checked, under half of the loss comes from unresolved V genes, and the rest has no known cause. A total of about 250,000 clones appear in this sample, approximately 61% of them only once. 1% to 1.5% of the sample is in the top ten clones. This material consisted of CD4+ T cells sorted from blood, taken at week 0. These receptors were collected from a human donor with alopecia areata.

This chain links TRBV7-9 with TRBJ2-2; D gene ambiguous. The CDR3 length is 15 residues. Germline V gene lookup returns CDR1 SEHNR and CDR2 FQNEAQ (reference sequence). V gave up 1 base and J gave up 0 bases, with 6 bases separating them. CDR3: CASSLVTANTGELFF. The DNA for the CDR3 is TGTGCCAGCAGCTTAGTTACAGCGAACACCGGGGAGCTGTTTTTT.

The J gene is TRBJ2-3, the V gene TRBV29-1, with D tentatively TRBD2 (6 bases). The CDR3 has 15 residues. Between the trimmed V and J ends, which lost 7 bases and 0 bases, there was a span of 17 bases. From germline, CDR1 is SQVTM and CDR2 ANQGSEA. The CDR3 DNA reads TGCAGCGCTACCCAAGGGGCGGGGAGCACAGATACGCAGTATTTT. It codes for CSATQGAGSTDTQYF.

The chain links TRBV9 to TRBJ2-7, with 10 bases aligning to TRBD2. Germline V gene lookup returns CDR1 SGDLS and CDR2 YYNGEE. V trimming: 5 bases; J trimming: 2 bases; junction bases outside the gene matches: 10. The CDR3 has 16 amino acids. CDR3 amino acids: CASSPSSGGPPYEQYF. As DNA, the CDR3 is TGTGCCAGCAGTCCCTCTAGCGGGGGCCCTCCCTACGAGCAGTACTTC.

In this sample, this clone turned up a few times. V is TRBV18 and J is TRBJ1-3; TRBD1 aligns across 9 bases. CDR3 length: 14 amino acids. V gave up 3 bases and J gave up 5 bases; unmatched junction bases: 2. CDR1 KGHSH and CDR2 LQKENI come from the germline V gene. CDR3 DNA: TGTGCCAGCTCACCCGGACAGGGGAGAAACACCATATATTTT. Its protein product is CASSPGQGRNTIYF.

This clone was seen just once. The rearrangement uses TRBV7-2 and TRBJ2-7; D perhaps matches TRBD1 (5 bases). The CDR3 runs 14 residues. V was clipped by 1 base and J by 4 bases, with 11 bases between them. Germline CDR1 and CDR2: SGHTA and FQGNSA. This CDR3 is CASSLEGSSYEQYF. The CDR3 nucleotides read TGTGCCAGCAGCTTAGAGGGGTCTTCTTACGAGCAGTACTTC.

DNA for the CDR3: TGTGCCAGCACCTTCCCCGACAGAGGCCAAGAGACCCAGTACTTC. Its protein is CASTFPDRGQETQYF. This chain joins TRBV6-6 and TRBJ2-5, with a weak D call TRBD1 (5 bases). From germline, CDR1 is MNHNY and CDR2 SVGAGI (reference sequence). Between the trimmed V and J ends, which lost 7 bases and 1 base, there was a span of 16 bases. This CDR3 comprises 15 residues.

The chain recombines TRBV29-1 with TRBJ2-5; D may be TRBD2 (5 bases). The V gene's germline CDR1 is SQVTM and CDR2 ANQGSEA. Trimming removed 7 bases at V and 2 bases at J, with 14 bases between. This CDR3 has 13 residues. CDR3 sequence reads: CSGRPGSQETQYF. The CDR3 DNA follows: TGCAGCGGCCGTCCGGGGTCTCAAGAGACCCAGTACTTC.

This clone was picked up one time. The gene calls are TRBV30 and TRBJ2-3; 7 nucleotides agree with TRBD1. V shed 5 bases, J shed 5 bases, and the junction held 10 bases outside the gene matches. CDR1 and CDR2 (germline): GTSNPN, SVGIG (reference sequence). The CDR3 runs to 14 residues. The CDR3, as DNA: TGTGCCTGGGCCCGACAGGGTTTGGTAGATACGCAGTATTTT. Its translation is CAWARQGLVDTQYF.

The chain carries TRBV7-2 and TRBJ2-7; TRBD2 is a possible D gene (5 bases). Germline CDR1 SGHTA, CDR2 FQGNSA. This CDR3 is 12 amino acids long. V lost 5 bases and J 3 bases, leaving 8 bases between the germline ends. CDR3 DNA sequence: TGTGCCAGCAGCCGAGGACTCTACGAGCAGTACTTC. Amino acids: CASSRGLYEQYF.

This clone was observed a handful of times. J is TRBJ1-3 and V is TRBV9; 7 positions agree with TRBD1. J lost 2 bases, V lost 0 bases, and 5 bases had no gene match. CDR3 length equals 16 residues. Per the germline V gene, CDR1 is SGDLS and CDR2 is YYNGEE. For the CDR3, the DNA is TGTGCCAGCAGCGTAGGAGAGACAGGGCCTGGAAACACCATATATTTT. This codes for CASSVGETGPGNTIYF.

V and J are TRBV7-2 and TRBJ2-3, with D possibly being TRBD1 (6 bases). The V and J ends lost 5 bases and 4 bases respectively, with 13 bases between them. The germline V gene has CDR1 SGHTA and CDR2 FQGNSA. CDR3 length: 14 residues. The CDR3 DNA sequence: TGTGCCAGCAGCCCGCCAGGGGACGCAGATACGCAGTATTTT. Protein sequence: CASSPPGDADTQYF. Full variable domain (rest looked up from reference TRBV7-2 and TRBJ2-3): GAGVSQSPSNKVTEKGKDVELRCDPISGHTALYWYRQSLGQGLEFLIYFQGNSAPDKSGLPSDRFSAERTGGSVSTLTIQRTQQEDSAVYLCASSPPGDADTQYFGPGTRLTVL.

This clone was counted only a few times. The chain joins TRBV20-1 to TRBJ2-1; D may match TRBD1 or TRBD2 (6 bases each). The ends were cut back, 1 base at V and 15 bases at J, with 13 bases in the middle. The CDR3 loop spans 11 amino acids. Germline CDR1 reads DFQATT; CDR2 reads SNEGSKA (reference sequence). As DNA, the CDR3 is TGCAGTGCTAGAGTGGGGGGCTCGGTGTTCTTC. Residues: CSARVGGSVFF.

The table lists this clone with a few counts. The V gene is TRBV25-1, the J gene TRBJ1-2; D is uncertain. With 3 bases removed from V and 4 bases from J, the gap between germline ends came to 9 bases. The CDR3 is made up of 13 amino acids. Per the germline V gene, CDR1 is MGHDK and CDR2 is SYGVNS. The CDR3 nucleotides read TGTGCCAGCAGTGAGCCAGGCCTCTATGGCTACACCTTC. Translating gives CASSEPGLYGYTF.

In its sample, this clone was seen a few times. The chain carries TRBV30 and TRBJ2-7; perhaps TRBD2 as D (5 bases). V dropped 0 bases and J dropped 5 bases, with 5 bases sitting between them. This CDR3 contains 11 residues. Germline V gives CDR1 GTSNPN, CDR2 SVGIG (reference sequence). The DNA for the CDR3 is TGTGCCTGGAGTGTCGGGGACGAGCAGTACTTC. Translated, it gives CAWSVGDEQYF.

The J gene is TRBJ2-3, the V gene TRBV29-1; D unclear. Trimming took off 6 bases at V and 2 bases at J, with 9 bases between the two ends. There are 12 residues in the CDR3. Looked up from germline, CDR1 is SQVTM and CDR2 is ANQGSEA. The CDR3 DNA sequence: TGCAGCGTGGCAGGTCCCACAGATACGCAGTATTTT. Its protein is CSVAGPTDTQYF.

This clone was picked up a small number of times. The chain recombines TRBV4-2 with TRBJ1-1, with D unresolved. CDR3 length equals 14 residues. V dropped 1 base and J dropped 0 bases, with 6 bases sitting between them. Germline values: CDR1 LGHNA, CDR2 YNFKEQ. The CDR3, as DNA: TGTGCCAGCAGCCAAGGGGCTCTGAACACTGAAGCTTTCTTT. It encodes CASSQGALNTEAFF.

The chain is built from TRBV29-1 and TRBJ2-3; possible D gene TRBD2, 5 bases. This CDR3 is built from 15 residues. The germline V gene has CDR1 SQVTM and CDR2 ANQGSEA. V was clipped by 4 bases and J by 4 bases, with 18 bases between them. The CDR3 region has the DNA TGCAGCGTTGGGGCCCTAGCCCGGGAACCAGATACGCAGTATTTT. Encoded protein: CSVGALAREPDTQYF.

The chain couples TRBV29-1 to TRBJ2-7, with D possibly TRBD1 on 5 matching bases. The CDR3 totals 11 residues. CDR1 is SQVTM and CDR2 is ANQGSEA in the germline V gene. With 4 bases removed from V and 6 bases from J, the gap between germline ends came to 10 bases. This CDR3 reads CSVVQGSEQYF. CDR3 coding DNA: TGCAGCGTTGTCCAGGGTTCCGAGCAGTACTTC.

The genes are TRBV25-1 and TRBJ2-2; 13 nucleotides line up with TRBD2. Germline loops: CDR1 MGHDK, CDR2 SYGVNS. V was pared by 4 bases and J by 6 bases, with 2 bases of the junction left unmatched. This CDR3 has 15 residues. The CDR3 spells CASSGTSGGAGELFF. CDR3 DNA sequence: TGTGCCAGCAGTGGGACTAGCGGGGGAGCCGGGGAGCTGTTTTTT.

The table lists this clone with a few counts. V gene TRBV27 combines with J gene TRBJ2-7; weak D call: TRBD1 (5 bases). Trimming took off 0 bases at V and 3 bases at J, with 6 bases between the two ends. The CDR3 is 13 amino acids. In germline, CDR1 is MNHEY, CDR2 SMNVEV (reference sequence). This chain's CDR3 is CASSLSRGYEQYF. CDR3 DNA sequence: TGTGCCAGCAGTTTATCAAGGGGCTACGAGCAGTACTTC.

The rearrangement links TRBV30 to TRBJ1-2; unclear D gene. V was trimmed by 1 base and J by 2 bases, leaving 8 bases between them. CDR1 and CDR2 from the germline V gene are GTSNPN and SVGIG (reference sequence). CDR3 length: 13 residues. In DNA, the CDR3 is TGTGCCTGGAGTGCGGTTAGCAACTATGGCTACACCTTC. This sequence encodes CAWSAVSNYGYTF.